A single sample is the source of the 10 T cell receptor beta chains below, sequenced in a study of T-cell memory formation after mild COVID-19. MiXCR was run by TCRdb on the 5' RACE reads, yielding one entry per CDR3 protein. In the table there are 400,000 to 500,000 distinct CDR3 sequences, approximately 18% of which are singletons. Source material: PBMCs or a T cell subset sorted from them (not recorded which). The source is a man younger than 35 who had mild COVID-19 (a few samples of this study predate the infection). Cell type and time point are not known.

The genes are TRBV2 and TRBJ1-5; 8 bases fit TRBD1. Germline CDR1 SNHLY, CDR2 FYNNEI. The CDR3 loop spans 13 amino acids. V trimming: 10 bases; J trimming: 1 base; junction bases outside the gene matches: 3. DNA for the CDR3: TGTGCCACCCGGACAGGGAGCAATCAGCCCCAGCATTTT. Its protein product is CATRTGSNQPQHF.

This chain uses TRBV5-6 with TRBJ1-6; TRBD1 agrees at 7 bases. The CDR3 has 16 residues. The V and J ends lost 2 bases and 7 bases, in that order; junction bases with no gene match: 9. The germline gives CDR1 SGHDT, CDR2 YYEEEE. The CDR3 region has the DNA TGTGCCAGCAGCTTAGGGTCGGGACAGCAGAATTCACCCCTCCACTTT. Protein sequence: CASSLGSGQQNSPLHF.

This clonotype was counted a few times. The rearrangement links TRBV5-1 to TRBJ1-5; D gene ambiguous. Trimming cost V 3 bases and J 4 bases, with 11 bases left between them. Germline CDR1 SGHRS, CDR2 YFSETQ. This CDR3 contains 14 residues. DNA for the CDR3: TGCGCCAGCAGCTCAATCTACCCTAATCAGCCCCAGCATTTT. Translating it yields CASSSIYPNQPQHF.

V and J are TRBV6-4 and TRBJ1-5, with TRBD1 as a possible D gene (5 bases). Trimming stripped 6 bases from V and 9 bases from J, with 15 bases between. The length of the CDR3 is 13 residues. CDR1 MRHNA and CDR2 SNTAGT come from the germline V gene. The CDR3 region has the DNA TGTGCCAGCAGCAGGGAGCCGGGTGGGCCCCAGCATTTT. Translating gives CASSREPGGPQHF.

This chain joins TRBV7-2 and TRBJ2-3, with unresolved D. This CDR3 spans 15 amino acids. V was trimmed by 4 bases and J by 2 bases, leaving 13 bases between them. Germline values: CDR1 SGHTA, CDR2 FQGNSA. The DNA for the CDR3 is TGTGCCAGCAGCTCCCGACTGTCTAACACAGATACGCAGTATTTT. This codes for CASSSRLSNTDTQYF.

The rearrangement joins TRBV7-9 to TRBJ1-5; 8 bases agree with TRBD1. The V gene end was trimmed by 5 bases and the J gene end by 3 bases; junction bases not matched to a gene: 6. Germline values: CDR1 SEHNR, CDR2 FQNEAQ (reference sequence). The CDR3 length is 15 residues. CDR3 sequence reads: CASSPGTGNNQPQHF. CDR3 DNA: TGTGCCAGCAGCCCCGGGACAGGCAACAATCAGCCCCAGCATTTT.

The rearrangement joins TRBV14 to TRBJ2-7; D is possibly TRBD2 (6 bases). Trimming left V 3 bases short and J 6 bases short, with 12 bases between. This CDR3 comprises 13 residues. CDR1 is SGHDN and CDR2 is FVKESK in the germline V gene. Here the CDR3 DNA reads TGTGCCAGCAGCCAGGGAGGCTGGGGCGAGCAGTACGTC. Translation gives CASSQGGWGEQYV.

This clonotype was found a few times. The CDR3 protein is CSARVSGLPAYEQYV. CDR3 nucleotide sequence: TGCAGTGCTAGAGTGTCCGGGCTCCCCGCCTACGAGCAGTACGTC. This chain connects TRBV20-1 to TRBJ2-7; no clear D gene. CDR3 length equals 15 residues. Germline V gene sequence: CDR1 DFQATT, CDR2 SNEGSKA (reference sequence). Trimming stripped 1 base from V and 2 bases from J, with 15 bases between.

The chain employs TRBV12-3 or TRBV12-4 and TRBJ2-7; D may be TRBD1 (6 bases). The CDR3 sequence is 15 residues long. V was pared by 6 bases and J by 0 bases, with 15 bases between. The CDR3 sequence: CASSRDQGRSYEQYF. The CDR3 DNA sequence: TGTGCCAGCAGCCGGGACCAGGGGCGCTCCTACGAGCAGTACTTC.

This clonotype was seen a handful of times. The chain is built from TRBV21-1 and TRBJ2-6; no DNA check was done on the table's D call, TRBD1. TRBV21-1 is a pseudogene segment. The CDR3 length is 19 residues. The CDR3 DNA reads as TGTGCCAGCAGCAAAGCGCCAGGGACAGGGGGTACTGGGGCCAACGTCCTGACTTTC. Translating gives CASSKAPGTGGTGANVLTF.